This entry features one T cell receptor (beta chain) sequence. The sample is drawn from a study of blood T cell repertoires in COVID-19. Assay: immunoSEQ multiplex PCR; the TCRdb copy retains only in-frame clones and omits some. The repertoire holds roughly 110,000 clones, with approximately 84% as singletons. The V segment lost 2 bases and the J segment 5 bases; nucleotides outside the gene matches: 13. The CDR3 covers 18 residues. Germline lookup yields CDR1 MNHEY and CDR2 SVGEGT. The chain carries TRBV6-2 or TRBV6-3 and TRBJ1-1; 11 bases are shared with TRBD1. This TCR came from a man aged 35-49 years with acute or convalescent COVID-19. The sample consisted of peripheral blood. The CDR3 coding sequence is TGTGCCAGCAGTTACCGCGTTTGGACAGGGGGCGGTTTGACTGAAGCTTTCTTT. Protein product: CASSYRVWTGGGLTEAFF.